The 16 T cell receptor beta chains below all came from one sample that was sequenced in a study of T cells in Graves' hyperthyroidism and ophthalmopathy. Amplification of TCR beta CDR3 regions used RNA as the template. The HTBI primer set served for first-round RT-PCR of the TCR CDR3. One entry per CDR3 protein results from TCRdb running MiXCR on the multiplex PCR reads. Among around 350,000 distinct CDR3 sequences listed, about 14% were seen once. The specimen sequenced was blood. The receptors derive from a woman in her thirties with Graves' ophthalmopathy.

In its sample, this clonotype was seen a few times. The chain joins TRBV6-1 to TRBJ1-4; D ambiguous. With 8 bases removed from V and 4 bases from J, the gap between germline ends came to 11 bases. The CDR3 is 13 amino acids. Per germline, CDR1 MNHNS and CDR2 SASEGT. The CDR3 region is CASCWTGNEKLFF. As DNA, the CDR3 is TGTGCCAGCTGTTGGACGGGTAATGAAAAACTGTTTTTT.

This clonotype has a count of ten or more. V usage is TRBV3-1 and J usage is TRBJ2-7; no definite D call. The V gene's germline CDR1 is LGHDT and CDR2 YNNKEL (reference sequence). V shed 0 bases and J shed 6 bases, with 6 bases lying between them. This CDR3 comprises 12 residues. The CDR3 protein is CASSQEGSEQYF. CDR3 DNA sequence: TGTGCCAGCAGCCAAGAAGGTTCCGAGCAGTACTTC.

There are many counts of this clonotype. The chain carries TRBV10-3 and TRBJ1-1; weak D call: TRBD1 (5 bases). There are 14 residues in the CDR3. Trimming took off 3 bases at V and 4 bases at J, with 12 bases between the two ends. Germline-derived CDR1 and CDR2 are ENHRY and SYGVKD. The CDR3 DNA follows: TGTGCCATCAGTGAAGCAGGGTGGCGCACTGAAGCTTTCTTT. It is translated as CAISEAGWRTEAFF.

There are many counts of this clonotype. The chain links TRBV12-3 or TRBV12-4 to TRBJ2-5, with D tentatively TRBD1 (5 bases). The CDR3 is 15 residues long. V lost 5 bases and J lost 2, with 15 bases in between. As DNA, the CDR3 is TGTGCCAGCAGTAGGACACAAACCTTTCAAGAGACCCAGTACTTC. Translation: CASSRTQTFQETQYF.

This chain joins TRBV13 and TRBJ1-3; D gene unclear. Trimming removed 2 bases at V and 4 bases at J, with 6 bases between. Per the germline V gene, CDR1 is PRHDT and CDR2 is FYEKMQ (reference sequence). The CDR3 has 13 residues. The CDR3 region is CASSLNQGNTIYF. The CDR3 DNA reads TGTGCCAGCAGCTTAAATCAGGGAAACACCATATATTTT.

This clonotype was observed many times. The J gene is TRBJ2-7, the V gene TRBV5-1; D possibly matches TRBD1 or TRBD2 (6 bases each). With 0 bases removed from V and 5 bases from J, the gap between germline ends came to 12 bases. This CDR3 is built from 14 residues. CDR1 and CDR2 from the germline V gene are SGHRS and YFSETQ. The DNA for the CDR3 is TGCGCCAGCAGCTTGGTGGGGGGCCGGAACGAGCAGTACTTC. Translation: CASSLVGGRNEQYF.

This clonotype was observed many times. This chain joins TRBV28 and TRBJ2-1; D ambiguous. Germline V gives CDR1 MDHEN, CDR2 SYDVKM. CDR3 length: 14 residues. Trimming stripped 3 bases from V and 0 bases from J, with 6 bases between. DNA for the CDR3: TGTGCCAGCAGTTTCATAAGCTCCTACAATGAGCAGTTCTTC. Translation: CASSFISSYNEQFF.

The chain has TRBV19 and TRBJ1-5; no definite D call. With 10 bases removed from V and 3 bases from J, the gap between germline ends came to 4 bases. This CDR3 comprises 10 residues. Germline V lookup: CDR1 LNHDA, CDR2 SQIVND (reference sequence). CDR3 residues: CATNNQPQHF. In DNA, the CDR3 is TGTGCCACCAACAATCAGCCCCAGCATTTT.

With regard to this clonotype: One end of the junction fails to match germline, which may point to a read error. The chain has TRBV24-1 and TRBJ2-5, with 7 positions matching TRBD1. There are 16 residues in the CDR3. Germline loops: CDR1 KGHDR, CDR2 SFDVKD. The CDR3 protein is CATSDSRRDSQEAQYF. As DNA, the CDR3 is TGTGCCACCAGTGATTCTCGCCGGGACAGCCAAGAGGCCCAATACTTC.

In this sample, this clonotype turned up many times. CDR3 sequence: CASSEGRSNTEAFF. The CDR3 DNA sequence: TGTGCCAGCAGTGAGGGACGGTCGAACACTGAAGCTTTCTTT. V gene TRBV6-1 combines with J gene TRBJ1-1, with D possibly being TRBD1 (5 bases). CDR3 size: 14 residues. V lost 3 bases, J lost 1 base, and 9 bases lay in between. Germline CDR1 reads MNHNS; CDR2 reads SASEGT.

This clonotype occurred a few times. V usage is TRBV28 and J usage is TRBJ1-6; tentative D call: TRBD1 (5 bases). CDR1 MDHEN and CDR2 SYDVKM come from the germline V gene. This CDR3 is 14 amino acids long. Trimming shortened V by 6 bases and J by 7 bases, and 13 bases separated the two germline ends. The CDR3 DNA is TGTGCCAGCAGCCTGGGACCGCTGAATTCACCCCTCCACTTT. This translates into CASSLGPLNSPLHF.

The chain employs TRBV29-1 and TRBJ2-1, with D possibly TRBD1 on 5 matching bases. This CDR3 contains 13 residues. The V and J ends lost 7 bases and 10 bases respectively, with 20 bases between them. Germline assignment: CDR1 SQVTM and CDR2 ANQGSEA. Here the CDR3 reads CSAPARVGSEQFF. CDR3 DNA: TGCAGCGCCCCAGCCAGGGTGGGGTCGGAGCAGTTCTTC.

The chain has TRBV10-2 and TRBJ1-5; D is unresolved. Germline V lookup: CDR1 WSHSY, CDR2 SAAADI. CDR3 length: 13 residues. Trimming left V 4 bases short and J 3 bases short, with 7 bases between. The CDR3: CASSAHNNQPQHF. DNA of the CDR3: TGCGCCAGCAGTGCGCATAACAATCAGCCCCAGCATTTT.

This clonotype was counted many times. This chain connects TRBV20-1 to TRBJ1-1; tentatively, D is TRBD1 (5 bases). V was trimmed by 3 bases and J by 1 base, leaving 9 bases between them. Looked up from germline, CDR1 is DFQATT and CDR2 is SNEGSKA (reference sequence). The CDR3 is 13 amino acids. CDR3 residues: CSARSRENTEAFF. Written as DNA, the CDR3 is TGCAGTGCTAGGAGCAGGGAGAACACTGAAGCTTTCTTT.

This clonotype was recorded at least ten times. V and J are TRBV2 and TRBJ2-7; tentative D call: TRBD2 (7 bases). V lost 6 bases to trimming and J lost 5 bases, with 17 bases between them. CDR1 is SNHLY and CDR2 is FYNNEI in the germline V gene. The CDR3 loop spans 14 amino acids. The CDR3 is CASRNLGGLDEQYF. The CDR3, as DNA: TGTGCCAGCAGGAATTTGGGGGGGCTCGACGAGCAGTACTTC.

This clonotype has only a few counts. Compared with germline, one end of the junction differs, possibly owing to a read error. The rearrangement uses TRBV20-1 and TRBJ1-2; 7 positions match TRBD1. Germline lookup yields CDR1 DFQATT and CDR2 SNEGSKA (reference sequence). The CDR3 consists of 15 residues. The CDR3 coding sequence is TGCAGTGCTGGAGATAAACAGGGGTTTGGCTATGGCTACACCTTC. Its protein product is CSAGDKQGFGYGYTF.